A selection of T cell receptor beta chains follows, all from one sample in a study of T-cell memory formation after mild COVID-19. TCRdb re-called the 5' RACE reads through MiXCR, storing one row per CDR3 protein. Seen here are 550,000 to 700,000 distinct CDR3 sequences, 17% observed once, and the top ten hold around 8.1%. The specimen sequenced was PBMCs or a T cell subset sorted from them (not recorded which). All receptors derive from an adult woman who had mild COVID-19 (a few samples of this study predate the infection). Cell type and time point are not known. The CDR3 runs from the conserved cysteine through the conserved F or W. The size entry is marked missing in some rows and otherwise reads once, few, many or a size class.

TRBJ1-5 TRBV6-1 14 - CASSERHREEGQHF
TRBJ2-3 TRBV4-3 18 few CASSQRGGSRSSTDTQYF
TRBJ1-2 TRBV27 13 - CASSSGRIYGYTF
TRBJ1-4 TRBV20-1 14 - CSASGGMVDEKLFF
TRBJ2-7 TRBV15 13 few CATSRKLRTEQYF
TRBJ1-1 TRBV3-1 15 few CASSHRQGMNTEAFF
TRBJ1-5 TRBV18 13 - CASSPQVSQPQHF
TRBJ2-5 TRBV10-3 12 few CAASGGWETQYF
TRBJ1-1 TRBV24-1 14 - CATSDTGRNTEAFF
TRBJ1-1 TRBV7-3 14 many CASSPGGVNTEAFF
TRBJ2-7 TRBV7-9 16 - CASSAPFSGSEYEQYF
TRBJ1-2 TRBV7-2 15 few CASSSTSGTNYGYTF
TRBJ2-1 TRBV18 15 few CASSPPTGPGGEQFF
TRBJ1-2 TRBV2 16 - CASSDTVLDRRDGYTF
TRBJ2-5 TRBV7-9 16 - CASSLDMGLVGETQYF
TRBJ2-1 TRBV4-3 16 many CASSQDPGGAYNEQFF
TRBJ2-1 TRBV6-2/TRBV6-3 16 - CASTQTSLSSYNEQFF
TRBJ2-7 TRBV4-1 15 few CASSQVRQILTEQYF